The 22 T cell receptor beta chains below all came from one sample that was sequenced in a study of T-cell reconstitution after alpha-beta-depleted transplantation in children. The library targeted TCRbeta and was prepared with unique molecular identifiers. MiXCR, run by TCRdb on the PCR reads, gives a single entry per CDR3 protein. The table has around 360,000 distinct CDR3 sequences, 9% to 12% seen once. This specimen consisted of PBMCs from the stem cell graft donor, obtained from the stem cell graft. The receptors here all came from a human donor who donated a stem cell graft to a child with acute lymphoblastic leukemia.

This clonotype came up a few times. J is TRBJ1-6 and V is TRBV6-1; D not resolved. This CDR3 has 14 residues. Germline lookup yields CDR1 MNHNS and CDR2 SASEGT. Trimming left V 6 bases short and J 3 bases short, with 9 bases between. CDR3 loop: CASRAHDYNSPLHF. The CDR3, as DNA: TGTGCCAGCAGGGCCCATGACTATAATTCACCCCTCCACTTT.

Many counts were recorded for this clonotype. This chain uses TRBV19 with TRBJ2-3; D gene unclear. V was shortened by 7 bases and J by 0 bases, with 8 bases between the two germline ends. Germline CDR1 reads LNHDA; CDR2 reads SQIVND (reference sequence). This CDR3 has 13 residues. CDR3 protein: CASTSRSTDTQYF. CDR3 coding DNA: TGTGCCAGTACGAGCAGGAGCACAGATACGCAGTATTTT.

This clonotype was observed a few times. The chain is built from TRBV20-1 and TRBJ1-3, with 8 nucleotides matching TRBD1. The trim removed 5 bases at V and 0 bases at J, leaving 6 bases unmatched. Per the germline V gene, CDR1 is DFQATT and CDR2 is SNEGSKA (reference sequence). CDR3 size: 15 residues. The CDR3 nucleotides are TGCAGTGCTGCGGGACAGGCCTACTCTGGAAACACCATATATTTT. Residues: CSAAGQAYSGNTIYF.

This clonotype was counted only a few times. CDR3: CASSYSGRGPEAFF. In DNA form, the CDR3 reads TGTGCCAGCAGTTACTCGGGCAGGGGACCTGAAGCTTTCTTT. V is TRBV6-5 and J is TRBJ1-1; TRBD1 might be the D (6 bases). Per germline, CDR1 MNHEY and CDR2 SVGAGI. Trimming left V 0 bases short and J 6 bases short, with 11 bases between. The CDR3 runs 14 residues.

The sample holds many counts of this clonotype. The chain carries TRBV27 and TRBJ2-1, with D perhaps matching TRBD2 (5 bases). The CDR3 runs to 13 residues. V shed 6 bases and J shed 9 bases, with 15 bases lying between them. CDR1 MNHEY and CDR2 SMNVEV come from the germline V gene (reference sequence). For the CDR3, the DNA is TGTGCCAGCAGAGACGTGGAGGTGAGTGAGCAGTTCTTC. It translates to CASRDVEVSEQFF.

This clonotype occurred a few times. The chain carries TRBV24-1 and TRBJ2-2; D may be TRBD1 (5 bases). The CDR3 is 14 residues long. Germline V lookup: CDR1 KGHDR, CDR2 SFDVKD. V was clipped by 3 bases and J by 6 bases, with 10 bases between them. CDR3 region: CATSDPPRAGELFF. DNA for the CDR3: TGTGCCACCAGTGATCCGCCCAGGGCCGGGGAGCTGTTTTTT.

The J gene is TRBJ1-1, the V gene TRBV6-2 or TRBV6-3, with unresolved D. V lost 7 bases to trimming and J lost 0 bases, with 9 bases between them. The CDR3 length is 13 residues. Germline V gives CDR1 MNHEY, CDR2 SVGEGT. Written as DNA, the CDR3 is TGTGCCAGCATCAATGGCCTGAACACTGAAGCTTTCTTT. Translating it yields CASINGLNTEAFF.

J is TRBJ1-2 and V is TRBV7-9; TRBD1 matches at 7 bases. The CDR3 totals 16 residues. Germline CDR1 is SEHNR and CDR2 is FQNEAQ (reference sequence). With V trimmed by 2 bases and J by 3 bases, 9 bases remained unmatched. CDR3 amino acids: CASSLPGQRAHYGYTF. In DNA form, the CDR3 reads TGTGCCAGCAGCTTACCGGGACAGAGGGCACACTATGGCTACACCTTC.

This clonotype was detected a few times. The V call is TRBV12-3 or TRBV12-4, the J call TRBJ2-5; D not certain. Trimming took 3 bases from V and 1 from J, leaving 9 bases between them. The CDR3 has 14 amino acids. The CDR3 sequence is CASSFRRVQETQYF. CDR3 nucleotide sequence: TGTGCCAGCAGTTTCCGTAGGGTCCAAGAGACCCAGTACTTC.

This clonotype was recorded at least ten times. The V gene is TRBV7-2, the J gene TRBJ2-7; 7 bases are a match to TRBD1. The V and J ends lost 6 bases and 3 bases, in that order; junction bases with no gene match: 8. The CDR3 is made up of 14 amino acids. Looked up from germline, CDR1 is SGHTA and CDR2 is FQGNSA. In nucleotides, the CDR3 is TGTGCCAGCAGACGGACAGGACCCAACTACGAGCAGTACTTC. The encoded protein is CASRRTGPNYEQYF.

There are many counts of this clonotype. The chain recombines TRBV27 with TRBJ2-4, with 10 positions matching TRBD1. V was clipped by 6 bases and J by 5 bases; unmatched bases: 10. The CDR3 covers 16 residues. Germline lookup yields CDR1 MNHEY and CDR2 SMNVEV (reference sequence). CDR3 nucleotides: TGTGCCAGCAGACGCCGGGACAGGGGCAGCCAAAACATTCAGTACTTC. The encoded protein is CASRRRDRGSQNIQYF.

In this sample, this clonotype turned up a few times. The rearrangement uses TRBV5-1 and TRBJ2-3, with D possibly being TRBD1 or TRBD2 (6 bases each). V was clipped by 2 bases and J by 2 bases, with 15 bases between them. The CDR3 is made up of 16 amino acids. Germline CDR1 and CDR2: SGHRS and YFSETQ. The CDR3 reads CASSLSPGASTDTQYF. Written as DNA, the CDR3 is TGCGCCAGCAGCTTATCGCCGGGGGCTTCCACAGATACGCAGTATTTT.

Here the CDR3 reads CASSLGQGTNSYEQYF. CDR3 nucleotide sequence: TGTGCCAGCAGCTTAGGACAGGGCACCAACTCCTACGAGCAGTACTTC. The chain couples TRBV7-9 to TRBJ2-7; 7 bases line up with TRBD1. Germline values: CDR1 SEHNR, CDR2 FQNEAQ (reference sequence). The CDR3 is made up of 16 amino acids. The V and J ends lost 1 base and 0 bases, in that order; junction bases with no gene match: 6.

The chain has TRBV6-2 or TRBV6-3 and TRBJ1-2; D unresolved. V was trimmed by 5 bases and J by 3 bases, leaving 7 bases between them. Germline V gene sequence: CDR1 MNHEY, CDR2 SVGEGT. This CDR3 spans 12 amino acids. The CDR3 nucleotides read TGTGCCAGCAGTGGGATGTACTATGGCTACACCTTC. Protein sequence: CASSGMYYGYTF.

The chain couples TRBV2 to TRBJ2-7, with 8 bases matching TRBD2. V trimming: 7 bases; J trimming: 3 bases; junction bases outside the gene matches: 14. Germline loops: CDR1 SNHLY, CDR2 FYNNEI. The CDR3 sequence is 16 residues long. The CDR3 region is CASKGGRSSGFYEQYF. CDR3 bases: TGTGCCAGCAAAGGGGGACGGTCTAGCGGGTTCTACGAGCAGTACTTC.

This clonotype came up a few times. This chain connects TRBV4-3 to TRBJ2-7; 9 positions match TRBD1. The V and J ends lost 3 bases and 2 bases, in that order; junction bases with no gene match: 5. The CDR3 is made up of 15 amino acids. Germline loops: CDR1 LGHNA, CDR2 YSLEER. This CDR3 reads CASSQTGGSPYEQYF. CDR3 bases: TGCGCCAGCAGCCAGACAGGGGGATCGCCCTACGAGCAGTACTTC.

The CDR3, as DNA: TGTGCCAGTAGTATAGAGTGGGCCGGGGAGCTGTTTTTT. This translates into CASSIEWAGELFF. The chain combines TRBV19 with TRBJ2-2; D gene unclear. Per the germline V gene, CDR1 is LNHDA and CDR2 is SQIVND (reference sequence). V lost 0 bases to trimming and J lost 6 bases, with 5 bases between them. The CDR3 is 13 amino acids.

The chain carries TRBV6-2 or TRBV6-3 and TRBJ2-1; 10 bases are shared with TRBD2. Germline lookup yields CDR1 MNHEY and CDR2 SVGEGT. Unmatched junction bases numbered 15, after V lost 7 bases and J lost 9 bases. The length of the CDR3 is 16 residues. CDR3 in amino acids: CASINTALAGVAEQFF. Written as DNA, the CDR3 is TGTGCCAGCATTAATACGGCTCTAGCGGGAGTTGCTGAGCAGTTCTTC.

This rearrangement joins TRBV5-1 to TRBJ2-3; D is tentatively TRBD1 or TRBD2 (5 bases each). The V gene lost 6 bases and the J gene lost 6 bases, with 20 bases spanning the gap. This CDR3 has 15 residues. CDR1 is SGHRS and CDR2 is YFSETQ in the germline V gene. The CDR3 spells CASTSGPRGSDTQYF. DNA for the CDR3: TGCGCCAGCACCTCGGGGCCCCGGGGCTCCGATACGCAGTATTTT. Complete variable domain (other parts from reference TRBV5-1 and TRBJ2-3): KAGVTQTPRYLIKTRGQQVTLSCSPISGHRSVSWYQQTPGQGLQFLFEYFSETQRNKGNFPGRFSGRQFSNSRSEMNVSTLELGDSALYLCASTSGPRGSDTQYFGPGTRLTVL.

This clonotype was found a few times. This chain links TRBV6-1 with TRBJ2-1; TRBD2 matches at 7 bases. CDR3 length: 17 residues. CDR1 is MNHNS, CDR2 SASEGT, per germline. J gave up 5 bases and V 6 bases, and 16 bases lay outside the gene matches. CDR3 nucleotides: TGTGCCAGCAGCCCCCGTTACACTAGCGCCATGAACAATGAGCAGTTCTTC. It yields the protein CASSPRYTSAMNNEQFF.

This clonotype was counted a few times. The V gene is TRBV5-1, the J gene TRBJ2-3, with D perhaps TRBD1 (5 bases). The ends were cut back, 0 bases at V and 2 bases at J, with 7 bases in the middle. The CDR3 length is 14 residues. CDR1 and CDR2 from the germline V gene are SGHRS and YFSETQ. The CDR3 DNA reads as TGCGCCAGCAGCTTGGACAGGATCACAGATACGCAGTATTTT. This translates into CASSLDRITDTQYF.

This clonotype was counted between two and nine times. V gene TRBV7-2 combines with J gene TRBJ2-1; no clear D. Per the germline V gene, CDR1 is SGHTA and CDR2 is FQGNSA. The CDR3 runs 14 residues. Trimming stripped 2 bases from V and 10 bases from J, with 15 bases between. DNA of the CDR3: TGTGCCAGCAGCTTATTTAGGGCCCGTGCCGAGCAGTTCTTC. It specifies CASSLFRARAEQFF.